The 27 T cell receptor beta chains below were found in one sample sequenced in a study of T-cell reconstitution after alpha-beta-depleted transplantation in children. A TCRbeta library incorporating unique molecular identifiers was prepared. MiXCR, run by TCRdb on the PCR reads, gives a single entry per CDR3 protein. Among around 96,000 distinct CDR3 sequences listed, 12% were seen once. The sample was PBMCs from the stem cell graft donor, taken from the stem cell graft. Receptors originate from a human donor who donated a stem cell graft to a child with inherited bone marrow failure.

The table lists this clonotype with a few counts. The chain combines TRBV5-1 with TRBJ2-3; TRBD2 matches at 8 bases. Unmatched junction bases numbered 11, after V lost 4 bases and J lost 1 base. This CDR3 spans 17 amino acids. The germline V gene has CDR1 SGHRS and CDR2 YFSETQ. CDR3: CASSRTLAGGGTDTQYF. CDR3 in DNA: TGCGCCAGCAGCAGGACTCTGGCGGGAGGAGGCACAGATACGCAGTATTTT.

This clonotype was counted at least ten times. CDR3 residues: CASRPGVDPQPQHF. In DNA form, the CDR3 reads TGCGCCAGCAGACCCGGGGTTGACCCTCAGCCCCAGCATTTT. This chain uses TRBV5-1 with TRBJ1-5; D not certain. Germline values: CDR1 SGHRS, CDR2 YFSETQ. CDR3 length: 14 residues. V was shortened by 5 bases and J by 6 bases, with 15 bases between the two germline ends.

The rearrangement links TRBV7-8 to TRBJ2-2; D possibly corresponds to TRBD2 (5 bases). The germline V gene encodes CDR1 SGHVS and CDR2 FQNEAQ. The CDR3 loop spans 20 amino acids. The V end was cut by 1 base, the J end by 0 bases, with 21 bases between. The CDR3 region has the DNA TGTGCCAGCAGCTTAGGAACGCTATCGGGAAATGCCGCGAACACCGGGGAGCTGTTTTTT. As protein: CASSLGTLSGNAANTGELFF.

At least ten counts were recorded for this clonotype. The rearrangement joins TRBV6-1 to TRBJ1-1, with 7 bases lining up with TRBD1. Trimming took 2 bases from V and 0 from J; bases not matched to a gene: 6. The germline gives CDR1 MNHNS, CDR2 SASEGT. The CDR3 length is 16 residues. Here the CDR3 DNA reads TGTGCCAGCAGTGAATCGGAGACAGGGCTGAACACTGAAGCTTTCTTT. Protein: CASSESETGLNTEAFF.

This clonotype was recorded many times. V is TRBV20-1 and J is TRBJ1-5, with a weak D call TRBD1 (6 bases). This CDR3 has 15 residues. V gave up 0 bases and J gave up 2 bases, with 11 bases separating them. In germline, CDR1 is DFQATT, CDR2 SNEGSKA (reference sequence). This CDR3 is CSARDRAGGNQPQHF. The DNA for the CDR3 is TGCAGTGCTAGAGATCGGGCAGGGGGCAATCAGCCCCAGCATTTT.

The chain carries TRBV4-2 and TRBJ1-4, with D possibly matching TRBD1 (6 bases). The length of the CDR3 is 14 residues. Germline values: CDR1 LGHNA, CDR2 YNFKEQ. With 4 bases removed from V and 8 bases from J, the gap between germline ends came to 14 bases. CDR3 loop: CASSPRDIREKLFF. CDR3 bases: TGTGCCAGCAGCCCCCGGGACATCCGAGAAAAACTGTTTTTT.

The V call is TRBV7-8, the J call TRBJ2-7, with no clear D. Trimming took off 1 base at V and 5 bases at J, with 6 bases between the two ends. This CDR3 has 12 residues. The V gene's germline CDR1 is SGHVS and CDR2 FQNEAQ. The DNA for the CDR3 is TGTGCCAGCAGCTTAGAGCGCGACGAGCAGTACTTC. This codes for CASSLERDEQYF.

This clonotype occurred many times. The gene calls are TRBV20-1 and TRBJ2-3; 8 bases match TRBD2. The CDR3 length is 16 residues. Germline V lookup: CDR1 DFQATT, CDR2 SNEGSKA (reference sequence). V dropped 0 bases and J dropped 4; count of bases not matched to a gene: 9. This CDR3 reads CSARDPQREIADTQYF. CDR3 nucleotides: TGCAGTGCTAGAGATCCCCAGCGGGAGATCGCAGATACGCAGTATTTT.

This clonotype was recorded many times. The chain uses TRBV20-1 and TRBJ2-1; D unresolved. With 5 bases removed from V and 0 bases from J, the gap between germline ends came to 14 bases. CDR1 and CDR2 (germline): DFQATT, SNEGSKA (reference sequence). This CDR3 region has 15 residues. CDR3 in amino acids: CSASLDRYSYNEQFF. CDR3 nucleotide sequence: TGCAGTGCTTCTCTCGACCGTTACTCCTACAATGAGCAGTTCTTC.

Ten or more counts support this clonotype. This CDR3 is CASSPVTSYEQYF. Written as DNA, the CDR3 is TGTGCCAGCAGCCCTGTTACCTCCTACGAGCAGTACTTC. The rearrangement links TRBV7-2 to TRBJ2-7, with no clear D. The V gene's germline CDR1 is SGHTA and CDR2 FQGNSA. CDR3 size: 13 residues. Trimming stripped 5 bases from V and 0 bases from J, with 8 bases between.

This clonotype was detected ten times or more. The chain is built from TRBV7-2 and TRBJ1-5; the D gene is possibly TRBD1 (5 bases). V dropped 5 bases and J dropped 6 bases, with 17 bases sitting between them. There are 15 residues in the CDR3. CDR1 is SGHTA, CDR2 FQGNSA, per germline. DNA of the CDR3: TGTGCCAGCAGCCCCCCCGGGGGGATAGGTCAGCCCCAGCATTTT. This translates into CASSPPGGIGQPQHF.

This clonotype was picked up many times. The CDR3 DNA reads as TGCGCCAGCAGCCTTGCAGGGTTGGGCACTGAAGCTTTCTTT. It codes for CASSLAGLGTEAFF. The V call is TRBV5-1, the J call TRBJ1-1; perhaps TRBD1 as D (5 bases). V lost 4 bases and J lost 4, with 14 bases in between. This CDR3 is built from 14 residues. Germline V CDR1 and CDR2: SGHRS, YFSETQ.

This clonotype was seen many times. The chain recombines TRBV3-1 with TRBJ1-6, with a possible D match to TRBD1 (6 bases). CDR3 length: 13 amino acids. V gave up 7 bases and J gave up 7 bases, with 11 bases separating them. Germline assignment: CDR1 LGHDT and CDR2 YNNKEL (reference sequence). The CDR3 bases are TGTGCCAGCAACGGGGACACAAATTCACCCCTCCACTTT. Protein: CASNGDTNSPLHF.

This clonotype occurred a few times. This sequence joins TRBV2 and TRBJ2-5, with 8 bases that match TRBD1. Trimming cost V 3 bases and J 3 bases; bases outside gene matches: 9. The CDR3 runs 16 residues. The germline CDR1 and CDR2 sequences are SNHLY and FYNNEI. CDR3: CASSDPQGALEETQYF. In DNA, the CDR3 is TGTGCCAGCAGTGACCCCCAGGGGGCATTAGAAGAGACCCAGTACTTC. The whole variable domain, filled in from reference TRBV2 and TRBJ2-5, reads EPEVTQTPSHQVTQMGQEVILRCVPISNHLYFYWYRQILGQKVEFLVSFYNNEISEKSEIFDDQFSVERPDGSNFTLKIRSTKLEDSAMYFCASSDPQGALEETQYFGPGTRLLVL.

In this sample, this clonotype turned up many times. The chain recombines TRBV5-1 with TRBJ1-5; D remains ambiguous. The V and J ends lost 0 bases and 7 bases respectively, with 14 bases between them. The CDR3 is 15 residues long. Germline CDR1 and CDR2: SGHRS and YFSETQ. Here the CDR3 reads CASSLGNSLGQPQHF. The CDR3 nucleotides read TGCGCCAGCAGCTTGGGAAACAGCCTGGGGCAGCCCCAGCATTTT. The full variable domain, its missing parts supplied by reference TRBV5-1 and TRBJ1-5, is KAGVTQTPRYLIKTRGQQVTLSCSPISGHRSVSWYQQTPGQGLQFLFEYFSETQRNKGNFPGRFSGRQFSNSRSEMNVSTLELGDSALYLCASSLGNSLGQPQHFGDGTRLSIL.

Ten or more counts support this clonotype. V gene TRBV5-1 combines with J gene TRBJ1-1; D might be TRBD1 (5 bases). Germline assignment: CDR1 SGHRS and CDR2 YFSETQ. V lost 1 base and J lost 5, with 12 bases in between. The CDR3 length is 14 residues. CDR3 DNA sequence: TGCGCCAGCAGCTTGTCGTCTCGGGGGACTGAAGCTTTCTTT. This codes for CASSLSSRGTEAFF.

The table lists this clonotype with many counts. The CDR3 DNA reads TGCGCCAGCAGCCCCCCCTGGCGGGAGGGCCTTAGAAGTGAGCAGTTCTTC. This codes for CASSPPWREGLRSEQFF. The chain has TRBV4-1 and TRBJ2-1; the match to TRBD2 covers 9 bases. CDR1 and CDR2 (germline): MGHRA, YSYEKL. This CDR3 is built from 17 residues. J was trimmed by 9 bases and V by 4 bases; bases with no gene match: 16.

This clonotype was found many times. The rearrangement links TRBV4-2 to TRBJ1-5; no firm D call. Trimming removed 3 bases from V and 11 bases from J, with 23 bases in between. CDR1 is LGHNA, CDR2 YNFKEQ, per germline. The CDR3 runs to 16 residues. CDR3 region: CASSHDRRGPGLTQHF. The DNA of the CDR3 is TGTGCCAGCAGCCACGATAGGAGAGGTCCTGGGTTGACCCAGCATTTT.

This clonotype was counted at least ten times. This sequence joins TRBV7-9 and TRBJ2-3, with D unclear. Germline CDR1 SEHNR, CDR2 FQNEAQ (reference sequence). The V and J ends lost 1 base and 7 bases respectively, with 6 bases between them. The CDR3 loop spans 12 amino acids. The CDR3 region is CASSLVSYTQYF. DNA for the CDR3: TGTGCCAGCAGCTTAGTGAGTTATACGCAGTATTTT.

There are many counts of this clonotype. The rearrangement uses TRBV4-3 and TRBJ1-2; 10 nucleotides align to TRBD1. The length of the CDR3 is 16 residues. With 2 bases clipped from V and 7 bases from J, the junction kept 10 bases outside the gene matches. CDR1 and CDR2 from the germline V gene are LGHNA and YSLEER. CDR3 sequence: CASSQQTGGISGGYTF. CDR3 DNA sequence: TGCGCCAGCAGCCAACAGACAGGGGGCATTTCGGGTGGCTACACCTTC.

CDR3 DNA: TGTGCCAGCAGCCCAGGGGGGACAGTTAGCAATCAGCCCCAGCATTTT. Translated, it gives CASSPGGTVSNQPQHF. The chain recombines TRBV27 with TRBJ1-5; the match to TRBD1 covers 7 bases. J gave up 0 bases and V 6 bases, and 8 bases lay outside the gene matches. The germline V gene encodes CDR1 MNHEY and CDR2 SMNVEV (reference sequence). The CDR3 is 16 residues long.

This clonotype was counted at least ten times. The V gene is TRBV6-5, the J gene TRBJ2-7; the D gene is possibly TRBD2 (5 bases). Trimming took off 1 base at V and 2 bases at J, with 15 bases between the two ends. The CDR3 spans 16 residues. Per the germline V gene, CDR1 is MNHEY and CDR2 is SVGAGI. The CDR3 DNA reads TGTGCCAGCAGTTACTGGGCCGGCGGGCCCACCTACGAGCAGTACTTC. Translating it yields CASSYWAGGPTYEQYF.

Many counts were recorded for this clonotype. In DNA, the CDR3 is TGTGCCAGCAGTTACGTCCAGGAGTTCGGCTACACCTTC. Translation: CASSYVQEFGYTF. This chain joins TRBV6-2 or TRBV6-3 and TRBJ1-2; no clear D gene. Germline-derived CDR1 and CDR2 are MNHEY and SVGEGT. With 2 bases removed from V and 8 bases from J, the gap between germline ends came to 12 bases. The length of the CDR3 is 13 residues.

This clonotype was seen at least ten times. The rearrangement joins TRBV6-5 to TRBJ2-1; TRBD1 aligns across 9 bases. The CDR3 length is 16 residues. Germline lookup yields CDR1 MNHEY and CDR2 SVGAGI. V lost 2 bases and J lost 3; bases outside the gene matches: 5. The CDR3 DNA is TGTGCCAGCAGTTACCAACAGGGGGCCGTCTACAATGAGCAGTTCTTC. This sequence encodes CASSYQQGAVYNEQFF.

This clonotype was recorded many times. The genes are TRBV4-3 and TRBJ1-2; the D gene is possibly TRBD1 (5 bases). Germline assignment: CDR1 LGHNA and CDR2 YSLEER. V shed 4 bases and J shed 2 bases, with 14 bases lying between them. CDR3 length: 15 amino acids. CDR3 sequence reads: CASSLGTGVNYGYTF. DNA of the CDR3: TGCGCCAGCAGCCTGGGGACGGGTGTCAACTATGGCTACACCTTC.

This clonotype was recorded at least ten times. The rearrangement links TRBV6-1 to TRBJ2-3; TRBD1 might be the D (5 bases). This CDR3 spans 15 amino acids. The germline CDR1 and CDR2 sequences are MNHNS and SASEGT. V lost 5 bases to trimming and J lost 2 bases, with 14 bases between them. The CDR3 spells CASSPYGRDTDTQYF. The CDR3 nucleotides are TGTGCCAGCAGTCCATACGGCAGGGACACAGATACGCAGTATTTT.

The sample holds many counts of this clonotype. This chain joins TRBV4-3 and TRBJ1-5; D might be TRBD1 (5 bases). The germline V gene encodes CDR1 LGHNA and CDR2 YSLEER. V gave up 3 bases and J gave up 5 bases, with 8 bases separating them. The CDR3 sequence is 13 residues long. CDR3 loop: CASSQRQHQPQHF. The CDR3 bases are TGCGCCAGCAGCCAGCGACAGCATCAGCCCCAGCATTTT.